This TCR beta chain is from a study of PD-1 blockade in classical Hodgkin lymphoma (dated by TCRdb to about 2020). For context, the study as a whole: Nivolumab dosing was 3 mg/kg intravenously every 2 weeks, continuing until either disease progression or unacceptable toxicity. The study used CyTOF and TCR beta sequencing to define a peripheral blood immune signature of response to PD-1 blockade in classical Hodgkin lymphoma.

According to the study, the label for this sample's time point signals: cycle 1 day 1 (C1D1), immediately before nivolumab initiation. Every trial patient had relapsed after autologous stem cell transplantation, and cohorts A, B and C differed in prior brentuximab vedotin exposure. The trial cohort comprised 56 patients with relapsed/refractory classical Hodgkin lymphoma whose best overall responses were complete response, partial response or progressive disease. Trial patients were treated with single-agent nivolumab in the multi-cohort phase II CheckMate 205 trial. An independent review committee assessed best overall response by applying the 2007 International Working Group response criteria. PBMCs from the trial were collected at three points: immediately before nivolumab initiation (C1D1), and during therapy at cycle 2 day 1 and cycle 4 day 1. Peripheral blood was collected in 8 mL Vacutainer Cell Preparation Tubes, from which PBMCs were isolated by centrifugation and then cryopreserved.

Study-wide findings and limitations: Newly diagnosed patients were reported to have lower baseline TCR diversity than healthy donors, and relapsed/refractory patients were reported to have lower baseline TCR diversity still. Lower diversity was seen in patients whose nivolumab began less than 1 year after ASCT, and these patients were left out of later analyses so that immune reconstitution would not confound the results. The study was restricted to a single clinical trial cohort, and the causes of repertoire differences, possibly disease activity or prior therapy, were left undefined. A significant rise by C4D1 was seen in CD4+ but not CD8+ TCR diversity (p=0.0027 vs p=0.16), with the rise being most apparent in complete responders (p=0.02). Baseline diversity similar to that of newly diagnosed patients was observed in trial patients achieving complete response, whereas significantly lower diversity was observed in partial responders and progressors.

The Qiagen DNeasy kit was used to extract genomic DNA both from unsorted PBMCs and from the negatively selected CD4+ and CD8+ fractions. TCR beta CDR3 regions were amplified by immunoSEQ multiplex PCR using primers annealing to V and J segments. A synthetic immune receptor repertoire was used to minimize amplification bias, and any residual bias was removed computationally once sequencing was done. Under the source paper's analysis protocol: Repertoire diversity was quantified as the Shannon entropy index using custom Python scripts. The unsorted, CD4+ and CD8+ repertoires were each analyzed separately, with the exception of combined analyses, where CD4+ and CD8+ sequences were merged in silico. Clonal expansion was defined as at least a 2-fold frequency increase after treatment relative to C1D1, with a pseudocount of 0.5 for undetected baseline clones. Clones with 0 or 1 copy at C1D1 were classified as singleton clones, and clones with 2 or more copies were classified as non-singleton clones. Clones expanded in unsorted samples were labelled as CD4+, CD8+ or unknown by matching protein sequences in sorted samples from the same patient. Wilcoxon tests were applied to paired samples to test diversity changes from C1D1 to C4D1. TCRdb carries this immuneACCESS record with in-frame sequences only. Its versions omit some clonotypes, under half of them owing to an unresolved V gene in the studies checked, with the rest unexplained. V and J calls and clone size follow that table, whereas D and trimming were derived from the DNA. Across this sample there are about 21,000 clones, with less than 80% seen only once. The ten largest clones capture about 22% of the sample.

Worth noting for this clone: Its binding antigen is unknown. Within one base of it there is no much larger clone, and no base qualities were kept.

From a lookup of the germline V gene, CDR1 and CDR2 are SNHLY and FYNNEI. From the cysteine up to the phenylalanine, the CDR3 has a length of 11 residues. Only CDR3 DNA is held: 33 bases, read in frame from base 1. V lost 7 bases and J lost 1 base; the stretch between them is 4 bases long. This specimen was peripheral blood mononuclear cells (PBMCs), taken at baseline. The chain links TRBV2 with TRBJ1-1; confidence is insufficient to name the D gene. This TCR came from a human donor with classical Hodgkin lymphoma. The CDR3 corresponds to CASTENTEAFF. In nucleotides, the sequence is TGTGCCAGCACTGAGAACACTGAAGCTTTCTTT.